These 2 T cell receptor beta chains originate from one sample sequenced in a study of graft-versus-host responses after intestinal transplantation. Processing of graft tissue released intraepithelial and lamina propria lymphocytes. Clones were read by immunoSEQ multiplex PCR, and TCRdb kept only the in-frame ones, dropping some. The repertoire holds several thousand clones, with around four fifths as singletons. Material: ileum tissue, obtained approximately 120 days after transplant. Source of these receptors: a human patient who received an intestinal transplant, so some T cells may come from the graft donor.

The V call is TRBV5-1, the J call TRBJ2-3; D uncertain. CDR3 length: 15 amino acids. V lost 0 bases, J lost 0 bases, and 8 bases lay in between. Germline V gene lookup returns CDR1 SGHRS and CDR2 YFSETQ. The CDR3 nucleotides read TGCGCCAGCAGCTTGGCCCCGCAGAGCACAGATACGCAGTATTTT. Translated, it gives CASSLAPQSTDTQYF.

The sample holds a few counts of this clone. This rearrangement joins TRBV6-5 to TRBJ1-5; maybe TRBD1 (6 bases). Trimming pared 4 bases from V and 5 bases from J, leaving 12 bases between. This CDR3 comprises 14 residues. CDR1 and CDR2 (germline): MNHEY, SVGAGI. For the CDR3, the DNA is TGTGCCAGCAGTTCGGGGGACATATATCAGCCCCAGCATTTT. Translation: CASSSGDIYQPQHF.